What follows is one T cell receptor (beta chain) and its context. Its matching antigen is unknown. This record comes from a study of blood T cells in healthy people across ages. Study observations and caveats: Per million T cells, TCR beta diversity dropped roughly linearly as age increased. Long-lived donors exceeded aged donors in naive CD4+ cells and diversity. For the donors, CMV status was unknown and possibly confounded expanded clonotype changes.

CDR1 is DFQATT and CDR2 is SNEGSKA in the germline V gene (reference sequence). The V and J ends lost 3 bases and 1 base, in that order; junction bases with no gene match: 4. The CDR3 has 15 amino acids. A second PCR of roughly 7 to 11 cycles used a sample-barcoded 5' primer and a J-beta primer mix. Each cDNA molecule received a tag from a template-switch adaptor that had 12 random nucleotides. Each CDR3 protein is one row after TCRdb ran MiXCR on the 5' RACE reads. The sample has about 940,000 distinct CDR3 sequences, around 48% seen once; the top ten hold 13%. Sequenced sample: blood. The chain joins TRBV20-1 to TRBJ2-3, with 10 bases fitting TRBD2. The receptor comes from a man aged 25-45 years in good health. CDR3 sequence reads: CSARIGLAGTDTQYF. In DNA form, the CDR3 reads TGCAGTGCTAGGATCGGACTAGCGGGCACAGATACGCAGTATTTT.